This T cell receptor beta chain comes out of a study of HIV-infected patients and healthy controls. Study-level points and caveats: HIV-infected patients shared fewer CDR3 sequences between individuals than healthy controls. In HIV-infected patients, the apparent post-therapy Gini index recovery did not replicate in size-matched data. Healthy control repertoires had roughly threefold more distinct CDR3s than untreated HIV+ repertoires, and higher Shannon diversity.

The junction had 1 base not matched to a gene; V was cut back by 5 bases and J by 3 bases. Germline lookup yields CDR1 DFQATT and CDR2 SNEGSKA (reference sequence). CDR3 length: 14 residues. Alpha and beta constant-region primers primed reverse transcription of 400 to 500 ng RNA. Using multiplexing indices, alpha and beta chain libraries were generated apart by chain-specific third strand synthesis. TCRdb fed the 5' RACE reads into MiXCR, producing one record per CDR3 protein. The sample contains about 16,000 distinct CDR3 sequences, more than 8.5% of which appear only once. No cell fractionation was done, so the repertoire covers all unsorted peripheral blood T cells. In its sample, this clonotype ranks as medium-sized. Its antigen is currently unknown.

The V and J genes are TRBV20-1 and TRBJ2-2, with 12 bases identical to TRBD2. The sequence was obtained from an adult in good health. The sample was blood. The CDR3 here is CSAASGRDTGELFF. The CDR3 DNA reads TGCAGTGCTGCTAGCGGGAGGGACACCGGGGAGCTGTTTTTT.